A single sample is the source of the 17 T cell receptor beta chains below, sequenced in a study of lymphopenia after photon versus proton radiotherapy. Clones were sequenced by immunoSEQ multiplex PCR, and TCRdb holds only the in-frame ones, with some missing. The sample records over 50,000 clones, 86% being singletons. Here the sequenced sample was peripheral blood, taken from a patient treated with photon-based radiotherapy. All receptors derive from a man aged 40-55 years with gastric cancer.

This clone was detected a few times. The chain combines TRBV5-1 with TRBJ1-6; 9 bases are a match to TRBD1. CDR3 size: 15 residues. The germline V gene encodes CDR1 SGHRS and CDR2 YFSETQ. V gave up 4 bases and J gave up 7 bases; unmatched junction bases: 6. CDR3 residues: CASSVRQGGNSPLHF. The CDR3 DNA reads as TGCGCCAGCAGCGTACGACAGGGGGGCAATTCACCCCTCCACTTT.

The count of this clone is one. V usage is TRBV7-3 and J usage is TRBJ2-3, with D uncertain. V shed 2 bases and J shed 7 bases, with 19 bases lying between them. Germline V gene lookup returns CDR1 SGHTA and CDR2 FQGTGA. The CDR3 is 16 residues long. CDR3 sequence (DNA): TGTGCCAGCAGCTTAGAGACCGGGCTCCCCGCGCATACGCAGTATTTT. Translated: CASSLETGLPAHTQYF.

This clone was counted between two and nine times. The gene calls are TRBV7-9 and TRBJ1-6, with D hard to call. CDR3 length: 14 residues. Germline V gene lookup returns CDR1 SEHNR and CDR2 FQNEAQ (reference sequence). The V end was cut by 5 bases, the J end by 8 bases, with 13 bases between. CDR3 DNA sequence: TGTGCCAGCAGCCATGACCGATTGGATTCACCCCTCCACTTT. Translation: CASSHDRLDSPLHF.

This clone has a single count. This chain connects TRBV18 to TRBJ1-1; D is undetermined. CDR1 KGHSH and CDR2 LQKENI come from the germline V gene. Trimming stripped 3 bases from V and 7 bases from J, with 15 bases between. The CDR3 runs to 14 residues. The CDR3 region has the DNA TGTGCCAGCTCACCCGCGGTTAGCTCGGGTGAAGCTTTCTTT. This codes for CASSPAVSSGEAFF.

The rearrangement uses TRBV5-4 and TRBJ2-1; the D gene could be TRBD1 or TRBD2 (5 bases each). Trimming took off 0 bases at V and 14 bases at J, with 18 bases between the two ends. This CDR3 is 14 amino acids long. Germline V gene data show CDR1 as SGHNT and CDR2 as YYREEE (reference sequence). CDR3 DNA: TGTGCCAGCAGCTTGGGGGGGACCCTAATTGTGGAGTTCTTC. This translates into CASSLGGTLIVEFF.

This chain joins TRBV11-2 and TRBJ2-1; 11 bases are shared with TRBD2. CDR3 size: 16 residues. The germline gives CDR1 SGHAT, CDR2 FQNNGV. With 1 base clipped from V and 5 bases from J, the junction kept 4 bases outside the gene matches. The CDR3 spells CASSLGLAGNNNEQFF. In DNA, the CDR3 is TGTGCCAGCAGCTTAGGACTAGCGGGGAACAACAATGAGCAGTTCTTC. Together with reference TRBV11-2 and TRBJ2-1, the CDR3 gives the full variable domain: EAGVAQSPRYKIIEKRQSVAFWCNPISGHATLYWYQQILGQGPKLLIQFQNNGVVDDSQLPKDRFSAERLKGVDSTLKIQPAKLEDSAVYLCASSLGLAGNNNEQFFGPGTRLTVL.

CDR3 sequence (DNA): TGTGCCAGTCAGGACAGGGGCAATCAGCCCCAGCATTTT. Translated: CASQDRGNQPQHF. This chain uses TRBV19 with TRBJ1-5; TRBD1 agrees at 8 bases. This CDR3 spans 13 amino acids. V was clipped by 8 bases and J by 2 bases; unmatched bases: 2. CDR1 LNHDA and CDR2 SQIVND come from the germline V gene (reference sequence).

This clone was picked up one time. V is TRBV6-1 and J is TRBJ1-1; weak D call: TRBD1 (6 bases). CDR3 size: 16 residues. Germline CDR1 and CDR2: MNHNS and SASEGT. V was pared by 2 bases and J by 10 bases, with 23 bases between. The CDR3 DNA reads as TGTGCCAGCAGTGAACCCACCTATTACAGGGACCGGAGAGCTTTCTTT. This codes for CASSEPTYYRDRRAFF.

The chain links TRBV14 to TRBJ2-5; D is uncertain. The J call may not be correct, given that the DNA end is closer to TRBJ2-7. Germline CDR1 is SGHDN and CDR2 is FVKESK. This CDR3 region has 14 residues. In DNA form, the CDR3 reads TGTGCCAGCAGCCAAGCACTGGGCCCCTACGAGCAGTACTTC. Protein sequence: CASSQALGPYEQYF.

This clone was picked up a small number of times. CDR3 DNA: TGTGCCAGCAGTCTCGGGACAGGGGTGCACAATGAGCAGTTCTTC. Its translation: CASSLGTGVHNEQFF. V gene TRBV25-1 combines with J gene TRBJ2-1; 10 bases are shared with TRBD1. Germline V gene lookup returns CDR1 MGHDK and CDR2 SYGVNS. The CDR3 is 15 residues long. V shed 5 bases and J 5 bases; nucleotides not matched to a gene: 6.

This sequence joins TRBV7-9 and TRBJ1-1, with D unresolved. CDR3 length equals 15 residues. Between the trimmed V and J ends, which lost 2 bases and 0 bases, there was a span of 10 bases. The germline CDR1 and CDR2 sequences are SEHNR and FQNEAQ (reference sequence). The CDR3 loop is CASSLNSPLNTEAFF. CDR3 in DNA: TGTGCCAGCAGCTTAAATTCACCCCTGAACACTGAAGCTTTCTTT.

CDR3 coding DNA: TGTGCCAGCAGCTTGGGGGCGGGACAGCGTCAGCCCCAGCATTTT. Translation gives CASSLGAGQRQPQHF. This chain joins TRBV5-6 and TRBJ1-5; 7 positions match TRBD1. The CDR3 loop spans 15 amino acids. The J segment lost 6 bases and the V segment lost 0 bases, leaving 6 bases of the junction unmatched. Germline loops: CDR1 SGHDT, CDR2 YYEEEE.

V gene TRBV9 combines with J gene TRBJ1-6, with 7 positions matching TRBD1. Germline lookup yields CDR1 SGDLS and CDR2 YYNGEE. V shed 3 bases, J shed 10 bases, and the junction held 10 bases outside the gene matches. The CDR3 is made up of 15 amino acids. CDR3 region: CASSANMDRYSPLHF. DNA for the CDR3: TGTGCCAGCAGCGCTAATATGGACAGGTACTCACCCCTCCACTTT.

This chain connects TRBV7-6 to TRBJ2-3, with TRBD2 matching 9 bases. This CDR3 is 17 amino acids long. Germline V CDR1 and CDR2: SGHVS, FNYEAQ. The V gene end was trimmed by 3 bases and the J gene end by 2 bases; junction bases not matched to a gene: 9. The CDR3 DNA sequence: TGTGCCAGCAGCTTTCCTCTTGCGGGGGGGGACACAGATACGCAGTATTTT. Translation gives CASSFPLAGGDTDTQYF.

The rearrangement joins TRBV9 to TRBJ1-1, with D uncertain. Trimming shortened V by 0 bases and J by 0 bases, and 12 bases separated the two germline ends. The CDR3 is 16 residues long. Germline V gene data show CDR1 as SGDLS and CDR2 as YYNGEE. CDR3 DNA sequence: TGTGCCAGCAGCGTAGGTTTGGGGAGAATGAACACTGAAGCTTTCTTT. This translates into CASSVGLGRMNTEAFF.

This chain links TRBV7-2 with TRBJ2-5; the D gene is possibly TRBD2 (7 bases). Germline lookup yields CDR1 SGHTA and CDR2 FQGNSA. Trimming left V 5 bases short and J 5 bases short, with 21 bases between. The length of the CDR3 is 16 residues. CDR3 DNA: TGTGCCAGCAGCCCCCGGGGGGCCGGGGGTGGGGAGACCCAGTACTTC. It translates to CASSPRGAGGGETQYF.

The chain carries TRBV29-1 and TRBJ2-3; D call uncertain. The V gene lost 3 bases and the J gene lost 5 bases, with 12 bases spanning the gap. The CDR3 covers 13 residues. Germline loops: CDR1 SQVTM, CDR2 ANQGSEA. The CDR3 is CSVEPGRGDTQYF. CDR3 bases: TGCAGCGTTGAGCCTGGGCGAGGAGATACGCAGTATTTT.